Listed here are 22 T cell receptor beta chains from one sample, sequenced in a study of PD-1 blockade in classical Hodgkin lymphoma. Produced via immunoSEQ multiplex PCR; TCRdb's table is partial and in-frame only. The sample contains some 20,000 clones, more than 75% of which appear only once. Described time point: cycle 4 day 1 (C4D1), after five to seven weeks of nivolumab. No patient escaped relapse after autologous stem cell transplantation, and brentuximab vedotin exposure varied. The sequencing used peripheral blood mononuclear cells (PBMCs), collected before the fourth cycle of nivolumab. The receptors originated from a human donor with classical Hodgkin lymphoma.

The V call is TRBV28, the J call TRBJ2-5, with 7 bases matching TRBD1. From germline, CDR1 is MDHEN and CDR2 SYDVKM. The CDR3 extends over 16 amino acids. V shed 4 bases, J shed 4 bases, and the junction held 12 bases outside the gene matches. CDR3 loop: CASSSPGTAGLETQYF. The CDR3 bases are TGTGCCAGCAGTTCCCCCGGGACAGCCGGCCTAGAGACCCAGTACTTC.

The chain has TRBV14 and TRBJ1-3; D is unresolved. Trimming removed 5 bases from V and 4 bases from J, with 12 bases in between. CDR3 length: 14 residues. Germline V gene sequence: CDR1 SGHDN, CDR2 FVKESK. The CDR3 is CASSAPGIGNTIYF. For the CDR3, the DNA is TGTGCCAGCAGCGCCCCTGGCATCGGAAACACCATATATTTT.

For the CDR3, the DNA is TGTGCCAGCAGCTTGCTAGGACACTACACCGGGGAGCTGTTTTTT. This codes for CASSLLGHYTGELFF. The V and J genes are TRBV5-8 and TRBJ2-2, with D possibly being TRBD1 (5 bases). Trimming cost V 1 base and J 3 bases, with 10 bases left between them. There are 15 residues in the CDR3. In germline, CDR1 is SGHTS, CDR2 YDEGEE.

The chain joins TRBV19 to TRBJ2-2; D is perhaps TRBD1 (6 bases). Germline V gene lookup returns CDR1 LNHDA and CDR2 SQIVND (reference sequence). The length of the CDR3 is 15 residues. Trimming pared 6 bases from V and 1 base from J, leaving 12 bases between. DNA of the CDR3: TGTGCCAGTAGAAAACCGGGACAGAACACCGGGGAGCTGTTTTTT. Protein product: CASRKPGQNTGELFF.

This clone was found a few times. The genes are TRBV18 and TRBJ1-6; 7 bases fit TRBD1. J lost 10 bases, V lost 4 bases, and 19 bases had no gene match. CDR3 length: 18 residues. Germline V gives CDR1 KGHSH, CDR2 LQKENI. CDR3 loop: CASSLGQVPGLAGSPLHF. CDR3 bases: TGTGCCAGCTCACTCGGACAGGTCCCCGGCCTCGCGGGGTCACCCCTCCACTTT. The variable domain in full, completed from reference TRBV18 and TRBJ1-6, reads NAGVMQNPRHLVRRRGQEARLRCSPMKGHSHVYWYRQLPEEGLKFMVYLQKENIIDESGMPKERFSAEFPKEGPSILRIQQVVRGDSAAYFCASSLGQVPGLAGSPLHFGNGTRLTVT.

The gene calls are TRBV28 and TRBJ1-5, with no clear D. CDR1 is MDHEN and CDR2 is SYDVKM in the germline V gene. This CDR3 has 13 amino acids. The V and J ends lost 9 bases and 5 bases respectively, with 14 bases between them. CDR3 in amino acids: CASSNAAYQPQHF. As DNA, the CDR3 is TGTGCCAGTAGCAATGCGGCCTATCAGCCCCAGCATTTT.

This chain connects TRBV19 to TRBJ1-2; D may be TRBD1 (5 bases). CDR1 and CDR2 (germline): LNHDA, SQIVND (reference sequence). The CDR3 consists of 12 residues. The V and J ends lost 3 bases and 7 bases respectively, with 9 bases between them. CDR3 DNA: TGTGCCAGTAGTATCCTGGGGGGTGGCTACACCTTC. Protein sequence: CASSILGGGYTF.

The chain recombines TRBV6-5 with TRBJ1-5; the match to TRBD1 covers 9 bases. Germline loops: CDR1 MNHEY, CDR2 SVGAGI. With 6 bases clipped from V and 9 bases from J, the junction kept 6 bases outside the gene matches. The CDR3 is 13 residues long. The CDR3 is CASRLQGARPQHF. CDR3 DNA: TGTGCCAGCAGACTACAGGGGGCTCGGCCCCAGCATTTT.

This sequence joins TRBV5-5 and TRBJ2-1; D remains ambiguous. The CDR3 spans 11 residues. The germline gives CDR1 SGHKS, CDR2 YYEKEE (reference sequence). V gave up 3 bases and J gave up 10 bases, with 8 bases separating them. CDR3 protein: CASSSLQEQFF. In nucleotides, the CDR3 is TGTGCCAGCAGCTCCCTCCAGGAGCAGTTCTTC. The full variable domain, completed using reference TRBV5-5 and TRBJ2-1, is DAGVTQSPTHLIKTRGQQVTLRCSPISGHKSVSWYQQVLGQGPQFIFQYYEKEERGRGNFPDRFSARQFPNYSSELNVNALLLGDSALYLCASSSLQEQFFGPGTRLTVL.

Comment on this clone: This CDR3 is also generated by other DNA sequences in the sample. V usage is TRBV9 and J usage is TRBJ1-2; D remains unclear. CDR3 size: 15 residues. CDR1 and CDR2 from the germline V gene are SGDLS and YYNGEE. The germline V and J ends were trimmed by 0 bases and 5 bases, with 14 bases remaining between them. CDR3 sequence reads: CASSVGAATLYGYTF. The CDR3 DNA reads as TGTGCCAGCAGCGTAGGGGCGGCTACCCTATATGGCTACACCTTC.

The chain employs TRBV27 and TRBJ2-2, with D unresolved. The V end lost 6 bases, the J end lost 0 bases, and 2 bases lay between the germline ends. Germline V gene lookup returns CDR1 MNHEY and CDR2 SMNVEV (reference sequence). This CDR3 contains 12 residues. CDR3 nucleotide sequence: TGTGCCAGCAGCCCGAACACCGGGGAGCTGTTTTTT. Amino acid sequence: CASSPNTGELFF.

The chain couples TRBV4-1 to TRBJ2-2; the D gene is possibly TRBD1 (5 bases). This CDR3 contains 17 residues. V gave up 5 bases and J gave up 4 bases, with 20 bases separating them. Germline-derived CDR1 and CDR2 are MGHRA and YSYEKL. CDR3 coding DNA: TGCGCCAGCAGCAAGGCTAGGGGTGCATTAAGCACCGGGGAGCTGTTTTTT. Amino acid sequence: CASSKARGALSTGELFF.

The rearrangement uses TRBV18 and TRBJ2-7; TRBD1 matches at 7 bases. This CDR3 has 14 residues. The V segment lost 4 bases and the J segment 4 bases; nucleotides outside the gene matches: 7. Germline V gene lookup returns CDR1 KGHSH and CDR2 LQKENI. The CDR3 is CASSLQGDPYEQYV. CDR3 DNA: TGTGCCAGCTCACTTCAGGGGGATCCATACGAGCAGTACGTC.

This chain joins TRBV4-3 and TRBJ2-7; D unresolved. The CDR3 sequence is 12 residues long. Germline V gene lookup returns CDR1 LGHNA and CDR2 YSLEER. The CDR3 spells CASSQDEQIPLV. CDR3 sequence (DNA): TGCGCCAGCAGCCAAGACGAACAGATTCCTCTCGTC.

The sample holds a few counts of this clone. The V gene is TRBV4-2, the J gene TRBJ1-5; D is unresolved. CDR3 size: 14 residues. V gave up 0 bases and J gave up 0 bases, with 3 bases separating them. Germline-derived CDR1 and CDR2 are LGHNA and YNFKEQ. The CDR3 protein is CASSQDSSNQPQHF. The DNA for the CDR3 is TGTGCCAGCAGCCAAGATAGTAGCAATCAGCCCCAGCATTTT.

The chain combines TRBV12-2 with TRBJ2-3; the table's D call, TRBD2, has no DNA check behind it. TRBV12-2 is a known pseudogene. The length of the CDR3 is 21 residues. CDR3 nucleotides: TGTGCAAGTCGCTTAGCTGGGGCACTAGCGGGAGGGCTCTCCAACACAGATACGCAGTATTTT. This gives the protein CASRLAGALAGGLSNTDTQYF.

The chain uses TRBV5-3 and TRBJ1-5; D not certain. TRBV5-3 is marked as an open reading frame, function uncertain. The V end lost 0 bases, the J end lost 1 base, and 5 bases lay between the germline ends. The CDR3 is 14 residues long. The DNA of the CDR3 is TGTGCCAGAAGCTTGGCCAGCAGCAATCAGCCCCAGCATTTT. This codes for CARSLASSNQPQHF.

The genes are TRBV29-1 and TRBJ2-3; the match to TRBD1 covers 9 bases. V shed 6 bases, J shed 10 bases, and the junction held 8 bases outside the gene matches. Germline V gene sequence: CDR1 SQVTM, CDR2 ANQGSEA. The CDR3 loop spans 12 amino acids. The CDR3 loop reads CSVIGTGTSQYF. CDR3 DNA: TGCAGCGTAATTGGGACAGGGACCTCGCAGTATTTT.

This chain joins TRBV18 and TRBJ2-2; no clear D gene. Looked up from germline, CDR1 is KGHSH and CDR2 is LQKENI. Trimming stripped 5 bases from V and 8 bases from J, with 12 bases between. The CDR3 covers 13 residues. DNA for the CDR3: TGTGCCAGCTCAGAAGTCGGTTTAGGGGAGCTGTTTTTT. Its translation is CASSEVGLGELFF. The full variable domain, in which reference TRBV18 and TRBJ2-2 provide the parts outside the CDR3, is NAGVMQNPRHLVRRRGQEARLRCSPMKGHSHVYWYRQLPEEGLKFMVYLQKENIIDESGMPKERFSAEFPKEGPSILRIQQVVRGDSAAYFCASSEVGLGELFFGEGSRLTVL.

The gene calls are TRBV6-5 and TRBJ1-6; TRBD1 aligns across 8 bases. The CDR3 runs to 15 residues. J gave up 6 bases and V 2 bases, and 3 bases lay outside the gene matches. CDR1 and CDR2 (germline): MNHEY, SVGAGI. CDR3: CASSYRQGPNSPLHF. The CDR3 bases are TGTGCCAGCAGTTACAGACAGGGGCCTAATTCACCCCTCCACTTT.

The sample holds a few counts of this clone. This CDR3 reads CASSFSGISYNEQFF. The CDR3 DNA is TGTGCCAGCAGCTTTAGCGGGATAAGTTACAATGAGCAGTTCTTC. The chain has TRBV11-2 and TRBJ2-1, with 8 bases lining up with TRBD2. The V gene's germline CDR1 is SGHAT and CDR2 FQNNGV. The CDR3 has 15 amino acids. V lost 3 bases, J lost 4 bases, and 5 bases stayed unmatched.

This clone was picked up a small number of times. This chain connects TRBV20-1 to TRBJ1-4; no clear D gene. The CDR3 spans 11 residues. V was trimmed by 4 bases and J by 7 bases, leaving 7 bases between them. Germline loops: CDR1 DFQATT, CDR2 SNEGSKA (reference sequence). The DNA for the CDR3 is TGCAGTGCTATGGCGAGTGAAAAACTGTTTTTT. Protein: CSAMASEKLFF.